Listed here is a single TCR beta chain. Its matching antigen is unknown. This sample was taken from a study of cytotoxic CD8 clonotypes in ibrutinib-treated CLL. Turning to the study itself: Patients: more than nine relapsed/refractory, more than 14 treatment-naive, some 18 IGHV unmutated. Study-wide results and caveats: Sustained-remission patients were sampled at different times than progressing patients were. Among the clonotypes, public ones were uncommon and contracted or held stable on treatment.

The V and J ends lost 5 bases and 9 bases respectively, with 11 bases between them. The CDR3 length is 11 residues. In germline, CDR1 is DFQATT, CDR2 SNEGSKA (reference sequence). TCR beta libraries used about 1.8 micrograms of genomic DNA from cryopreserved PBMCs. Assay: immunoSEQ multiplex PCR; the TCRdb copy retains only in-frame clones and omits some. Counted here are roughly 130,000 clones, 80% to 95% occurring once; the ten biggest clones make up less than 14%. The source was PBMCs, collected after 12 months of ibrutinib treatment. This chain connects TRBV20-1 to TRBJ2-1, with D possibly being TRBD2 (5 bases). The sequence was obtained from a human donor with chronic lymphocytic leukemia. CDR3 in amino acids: CSAEEAGEQFF. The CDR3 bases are TGCAGTGCTGAGGAGGCCGGTGAGCAGTTCTTC.